This T cell receptor beta chain stems from a study of human CD8 memory T cell subsets. Study-level points and caveats: Beta chains alone were the T cell receptor chains sequenced in the study. T cell repertoires from the stem-like memory and precursor exhausted subsets showed minimal mutual overlap.

Judged by frequency, this clonotype is medium-sized. The antigen is unknown. Researchers made TCR beta libraries via UMI-labeled 5' RACE. Per the study methods: Each of the TCR beta libraries had somewhere between roughly 2,700 and 20,000 functional CDR3 beta clonotypes in it. Each CDR3 protein gets one entry in TCRdb, which reprocessed the 5' RACE reads and gives no DNA. The V and J calls come from TCRdb's annotation, not from the publication. In all, the sample yields about 5,800 distinct CDR3 sequences. CCR7+ PD-1+ TIGIT+ early memory CD8+ cells with dysfunctional traits were TPEX. CDR3 length: 12 residues. From germline, CDR1 is SNHLY and CDR2 FYNNEI.

Sequencing input: CD8+ T cells from PBMCs. The chain is built from TRBV2 and TRBJ1-1; with no DNA, the TCRdb D assignment of TRBD1 cannot be verified. This clonotype originated in a human donor in good health. CDR3 region: CASRETGTEAFF.